This T cell receptor (beta chain) originates from a study of T cell changes during pregnancy in multiple sclerosis. This table comes from immunoSEQ multiplex PCR, and its TCRdb copy is limited to in-frame clones, with some not included. The data contain tens of thousands of clones, approximately 90% of them singletons. This sequence was found in a female donor in good health, enrolled as a control in a pregnancy study. The sequences come from CD4+ T cells from peripheral blood mononuclear cells, collected in the first trimester of pregnancy.

Written as DNA, the CDR3 is TGTGCCAGCAGTGGGGGGGGGTCGGGGCAAGAGACCCAGTACTTC. This translates into CASSGGGSGQETQYF. The rearrangement links TRBV6-5 to TRBJ2-5; 7 bases align to TRBD2. This CDR3 spans 15 amino acids. Germline trimming cut 5 bases from V and 2 bases from J; bases unmatched to any gene: 8. CDR1 and CDR2 from the germline V gene are MNHEY and SVGAGI.